The 5 T cell receptor beta chains in this list originate from one sample, sequenced in a study of identical twins. TCRdb processed the 5' RACE reads anew with MiXCR; each CDR3 protein has one entry. This table holds 570,000 or so distinct CDR3 sequences, 7.5% to 10% found once. Separately, the same data were catalogued under a study of yellow fever vaccine responses in identical twins.

The sequenced material came from PBMCs. All receptors derive from a young woman in good health.

This clonotype showed up many times. CDR3 region: CASSLVGNTGELFF. The CDR3 DNA sequence: TGCGCCAGCAGCTTGGTGGGGAACACCGGGGAGCTGTTTTTT. The chain combines TRBV5-1 with TRBJ2-2; unclear D gene. In germline, CDR1 is SGHRS, CDR2 YFSETQ. V was shortened by 0 bases and J by 1 base, with 4 bases between the two germline ends. This CDR3 spans 14 amino acids.

This clonotype occurred a few times. This chain uses TRBV27 with TRBJ2-1; no firm D call. This CDR3 region has 15 residues. Deletions cut 8 bases from V and 7 bases from J, with 21 bases between. CDR1 and CDR2 (germline): MNHEY, SMNVEV (reference sequence). CDR3 in amino acids: CASGLLGDHRNEQFF. CDR3 coding DNA: TGTGCCAGCGGCCTGCTTGGAGACCACCGTAATGAGCAGTTCTTC.

The chain carries TRBV5-1 and TRBJ2-7; possible D gene TRBD1, 6 bases. V lost 4 bases, J lost 3 bases, and 14 bases lay in between. The CDR3 is made up of 14 amino acids. CDR1 SGHRS and CDR2 YFSETQ come from the germline V gene. CDR3 bases: TGCGCCAGCAGCGATAACAGGGAATACTACGAGCAGTACTTC. Its translation: CASSDNREYYEQYF.

The V and J genes are TRBV7-3 and TRBJ2-3; 7 bases match TRBD2. This CDR3 contains 15 residues. Trimming removed 5 bases from V and 5 bases from J; junction bases left unmatched: 10. In germline, CDR1 is SGHTA, CDR2 FQGTGA. The CDR3 DNA follows: TGTGCCAGCAGCCCCCGATCAGCGGGGAAAGATACGCAGTATTTT. As protein: CASSPRSAGKDTQYF.

This clonotype was counted between two and nine times. The chain couples TRBV27 to TRBJ2-3, with a tentative D call TRBD1 (7 bases). Trimming removed 10 bases at V and 8 bases at J, with 13 bases between. Per the germline V gene, CDR1 is MNHEY and CDR2 is SMNVEV (reference sequence). This CDR3 is built from 11 residues. CDR3 region: CATDREATQYF. In nucleotides, the CDR3 is TGTGCCACCGACAGGGAGGCTACGCAGTATTTT.